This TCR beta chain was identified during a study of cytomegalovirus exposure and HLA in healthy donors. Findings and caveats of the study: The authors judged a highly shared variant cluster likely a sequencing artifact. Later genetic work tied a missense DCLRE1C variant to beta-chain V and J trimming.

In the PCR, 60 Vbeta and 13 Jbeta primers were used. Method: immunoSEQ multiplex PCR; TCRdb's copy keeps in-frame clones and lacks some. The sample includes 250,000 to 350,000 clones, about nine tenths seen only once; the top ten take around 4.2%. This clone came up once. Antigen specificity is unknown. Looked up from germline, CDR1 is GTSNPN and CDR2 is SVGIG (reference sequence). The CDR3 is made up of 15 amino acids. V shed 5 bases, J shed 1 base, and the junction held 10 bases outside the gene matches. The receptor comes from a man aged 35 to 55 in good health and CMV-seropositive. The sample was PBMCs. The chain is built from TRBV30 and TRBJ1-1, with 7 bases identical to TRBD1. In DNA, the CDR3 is TGTGCCTGGGGTACAGGGGTGGCTACGAACACTGAAGCTTTCTTT. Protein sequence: CAWGTGVATNTEAFF.